These 21 T cell receptor beta chains originate from one sample sequenced in a study of OX40 agonist ivuxolimab in advanced cancers. Here immunoSEQ multiplex PCR was the method, and the copy in TCRdb shows in-frame clones only, minus some. This table holds 55,000 to 80,000 clones, around 81% found once. The source material was CD4+ or CD8+ T cells sorted from blood, sampled in a trial of the OX40 agonist ivuxolimab. These receptors were taken from an adult with an advanced solid tumor such as melanoma, head and neck, liver or kidney cancer.

The V gene is TRBV4-1, the J gene TRBJ1-3; D is undetermined. V dropped 0 bases and J dropped 3 bases, with 9 bases sitting between them. This CDR3 is built from 15 residues. CDR1 MGHRA and CDR2 YSYEKL come from the germline V gene. CDR3 in DNA: TGCGCCAGCAGCCAAGATTTCGGGTATGGAAACACCATATATTTT. Translation: CASSQDFGYGNTIYF.

This clone appeared a single time. The genes are TRBV9 and TRBJ2-7, with D tentatively TRBD1 (6 bases). The germline CDR1 and CDR2 sequences are SGDLS and YYNGEE. The V end was cut by 0 bases, the J end by 6 bases, with 10 bases between. The length of the CDR3 is 13 residues. This CDR3 reads CASSVEGEREQYF. The CDR3 nucleotides are TGTGCCAGCAGCGTAGAGGGGGAACGCGAGCAGTACTTC. The entire variable domain, with the rest obtained from reference TRBV9 and TRBJ2-7, is as follows: DSGVTQTPKHLITATGQRVTLRCSPRSGDLSVYWYQQSLDQGLQFLIQYYNGEERAKGNILERFSAQQFPDLHSELNLSSLELGDSALYFCASSVEGEREQYFGPGTRLTVT.

The gene calls are TRBV2 and TRBJ2-1; TRBD2 matches 10 bases. Germline V CDR1 and CDR2: SNHLY, FYNNEI. J was trimmed by 7 bases and V by 7 bases; bases with no gene match: 7. This CDR3 has 14 residues. The CDR3 nucleotides are TGTGCCAGCACCCTAGCGGGGGTGTTGAATGAGCAGTTCTTC. Translation gives CASTLAGVLNEQFF.

The rearrangement joins TRBV29-1 to TRBJ2-7; 10 positions match TRBD1. Germline CDR1 SQVTM, CDR2 ANQGSEA. The CDR3 runs to 14 residues. V gave up 6 bases and J gave up 7 bases; unmatched junction bases: 12. CDR3 loop: CSVDKTGGLGEQYF. DNA for the CDR3: TGCAGCGTGGATAAGACAGGGGGCCTCGGTGAGCAGTACTTC.

V and J are TRBV11-2 and TRBJ1-2; 7 bases map to TRBD1. The CDR3 runs to 15 residues. The V segment lost 4 bases and the J segment 2 bases; nucleotides outside the gene matches: 7. Germline assignment: CDR1 SGHAT and CDR2 FQNNGV. The CDR3 nucleotides are TGTGCCAGCAGCTCCTGGCAGACAGGGAACTATGGCTACACCTTC. This codes for CASSSWQTGNYGYTF.

The chain employs TRBV19 and TRBJ1-2; D is unclear. V dropped 3 bases and J dropped 1 base, with 15 bases sitting between them. In germline, CDR1 is LNHDA, CDR2 SQIVND (reference sequence). This CDR3 has 16 residues. In nucleotides, the CDR3 is TGTGCCAGTAGTATGAACACCCTTAAAGTTAACTATGGCTACACCTTC. Protein sequence: CASSMNTLKVNYGYTF.

Points on this clone: Different DNA sequences within this sample yield the same CDR3. This chain connects TRBV5-6 to TRBJ1-6; D ambiguous. Per the germline V gene, CDR1 is SGHDT and CDR2 is YYEEEE. The CDR3 has 16 residues. V was trimmed by 2 bases and J by 0 bases, leaving 9 bases between them. CDR3 DNA: TGTGCCAGCAGCTTTTATACCGGCTCCTATAATTCACCCCTCCACTTT. As protein: CASSFYTGSYNSPLHF.

The chain is built from TRBV18 and TRBJ1-4; possible D gene TRBD1, 6 bases. This CDR3 has 16 residues. Per the germline V gene, CDR1 is KGHSH and CDR2 is LQKENI. Trimming removed 6 bases from V and 0 bases from J, with 14 bases in between. The CDR3 region is CASSLDRISTNEKLFF. In DNA form, the CDR3 reads TGTGCCAGCTCCCTCGACAGGATTTCAACTAATGAAAAACTGTTTTTT.

The chain is built from TRBV30 and TRBJ1-4; no reliable D call. Germline values: CDR1 GTSNPN, CDR2 SVGIG (reference sequence). The CDR3 extends over 16 amino acids. V lost 1 base and J lost 4, with 16 bases in between. The CDR3: CAWSGEGGALNEKLFF. The CDR3 nucleotides read TGTGCCTGGAGTGGAGAAGGAGGCGCTCTTAATGAAAAACTGTTTTTT.

The genes are TRBV27 and TRBJ1-6, with D possibly matching TRBD1 (6 bases). V was pared by 4 bases and J by 0 bases, with 13 bases between. This CDR3 has 17 amino acids. Germline V CDR1 and CDR2: MNHEY, SMNVEV (reference sequence). CDR3 sequence: CASSSQDRVSYNSPLHF. The CDR3 DNA reads TGTGCCAGCAGTTCCCAGGACAGAGTCTCCTATAATTCACCCCTCCACTTT.

The chain employs TRBV13 and TRBJ1-1, with D possibly being TRBD1 (5 bases). CDR1 PRHDT and CDR2 FYEKMQ come from the germline V gene (reference sequence). The V gene lost 3 bases and the J gene lost 4 bases, with 12 bases spanning the gap. CDR3 length equals 14 residues. DNA for the CDR3: TGTGCCAGCAGCTTTTCAGGGAGGGTCACTGAAGCTTTCTTT. This gives the protein CASSFSGRVTEAFF.

CDR3 coding DNA: TGTGCCAGCAGCCCTATAGGGGGCAATCAGCCCCAGCATTTT. Translated, it gives CASSPIGGNQPQHF. V and J are TRBV6-5 and TRBJ1-5, with D maybe TRBD1 (5 bases). The CDR3 has 14 amino acids. V lost 6 bases to trimming and J lost 2 bases, with 11 bases between them. In germline, CDR1 is MNHEY, CDR2 SVGAGI.

The rearrangement links TRBV30 to TRBJ1-4; 7 bases map to TRBD1. Per the germline V gene, CDR1 is GTSNPN and CDR2 is SVGIG (reference sequence). The trim removed 1 base at V and 7 bases at J, leaving 6 bases unmatched. The CDR3 has 14 amino acids. CDR3 sequence: CAWSGVQGGEKLFF. CDR3 DNA: TGTGCCTGGAGTGGGGTCCAGGGGGGTGAAAAACTGTTTTTT.

This clone rates as medium-sized. The gene calls are TRBV14 and TRBJ1-2, with a weak D call TRBD1 (5 bases). The CDR3 consists of 17 residues. V lost 1 base to trimming and J lost 5 bases, with 20 bases between them. Germline CDR1 is SGHDN and CDR2 is FVKESK. The CDR3 coding sequence is TGTGCCAGCAGCCAAGTTGGGTGGGGACTAGGGGCGTATGGCTACACCTTC. It encodes CASSQVGWGLGAYGYTF.

The rearrangement joins TRBV7-2 to TRBJ1-2; no clear D gene. Trimming pared 5 bases from V and 4 bases from J, leaving 17 bases between. CDR1 and CDR2 (germline): SGHTA, FQGNSA. The CDR3 totals 15 residues. CDR3 sequence (DNA): TGTGCCAGCAGCCTACAATCCACATCCTCCTATGGCTACACCTTC. Its protein product is CASSLQSTSSYGYTF.

The V gene is TRBV2, the J gene TRBJ2-3; 9 bases agree with TRBD2. Germline CDR1 and CDR2: SNHLY and FYNNEI. Trimming removed 3 bases from V and 5 bases from J; junction bases left unmatched: 6. This CDR3 is 15 amino acids long. The CDR3 spells CASSDPSGVVDTQYF. DNA for the CDR3: TGTGCCAGCAGTGACCCTAGCGGGGTTGTAGATACGCAGTATTTT.

V and J are TRBV7-9 and TRBJ1-4; D remains ambiguous. This CDR3 comprises 14 residues. Trimming took off 4 bases at V and 8 bases at J, with 14 bases between the two ends. The germline V gene has CDR1 SEHNR and CDR2 FQNEAQ (reference sequence). The CDR3 bases are TGTGCCAGCAGCTCGTCGGGGAGGAGGGAAAAACTGTTTTTT. Translation gives CASSSSGRREKLFF.

V usage is TRBV11-2 and J usage is TRBJ1-6; 10 bases are shared with TRBD1. Germline V gene sequence: CDR1 SGHAT, CDR2 FQNNGV. The CDR3 length is 15 residues. V lost 0 bases to trimming and J lost 7 bases; unmatched junction nucleotides: 0. CDR3 nucleotides: TGTGCCAGCAGCTTAGAGACAGGGGGCAATTCACCCCTCCACTTT. Amino acids: CASSLETGGNSPLHF.

The sample holds a few counts of this clone. The V call is TRBV6-1, the J call TRBJ1-1, with no clear D. Germline V gene sequence: CDR1 MNHNS, CDR2 SASEGT. V was pared by 4 bases and J by 1 base, with 4 bases between. CDR3 length: 12 residues. The chain's CDR3 is CASSGPNTEAFF. CDR3 DNA sequence: TGTGCCAGCAGTGGTCCGAACACTGAAGCTTTCTTT.

The gene calls are TRBV27 and TRBJ1-1; 9 nucleotides line up with TRBD1. V trimming: 5 bases; J trimming: 1 base; junction bases outside the gene matches: 14. The CDR3 length is 18 residues. Germline CDR1 MNHEY, CDR2 SMNVEV (reference sequence). The CDR3 coding sequence is TGTGCCAGCAGTCAGCTTCTCGGACAGGGGATTGGGAACACTGAAGCTTTCTTT. It yields the protein CASSQLLGQGIGNTEAFF.

This sequence joins TRBV6-1 and TRBJ2-5; 7 bases line up with TRBD1. CDR3 length: 15 amino acids. CDR1 and CDR2 from the germline V gene are MNHNS and SASEGT. J lost 4 bases, V lost 4 bases, and 9 bases had no gene match. The CDR3 loop reads CASSGGQALGETQYF. CDR3 in DNA: TGTGCCAGCAGTGGTGGACAGGCCCTAGGAGAGACCCAGTACTTC.